The 11 T cell receptor beta chains listed next were all sequenced from one sample in a study of human T cells and chemical hapten exposure. Time point indicated: patch test 2, 6 weeks after DPC sensitization. Treatment reported: therapeutic diphenylcyclopropenone sensitization with weekly scalp DPC. TCRdb independently ran MiXCR on the RACE reads; one entry per CDR3 protein. Here the sample spans under 450,000 distinct CDR3 sequences, roughly 6.3% being singletons. The material was whole blood, obtained in connection with sensitization to the hapten diphenylcyclopropenone (DPC). Receptor source: a woman under 30 with alopecia areata. Some clones in this sample may be carry-over from other donors' samples.

This clonotype was counted only a few times. V is TRBV6-5 and J is TRBJ1-1; the D gene is possibly TRBD1 (5 bases). The ends were cut back, 2 bases at V and 8 bases at J, with 12 bases in the middle. CDR3 length: 13 amino acids. CDR1 and CDR2 from the germline V gene are MNHEY and SVGAGI. CDR3 bases: TGTGCCAGCAGTTACGGGTCGGGGGGGGAAGCTTTCTTT. Translation: CASSYGSGGEAFF.

This clonotype was picked up a small number of times. V is TRBV6-2 or TRBV6-3 and J is TRBJ1-5, with 7 positions matching TRBD1. The CDR3 consists of 18 residues. V shed 3 bases and J 3 bases; nucleotides not matched to a gene: 14. Looked up from germline, CDR1 is MNHEY and CDR2 is SVGEGT. The CDR3 sequence is CASSYLVPKGQFNQPQHF. The DNA of the CDR3 is TGTGCCAGCAGTTATTTGGTCCCGAAGGGACAGTTCAATCAGCCCCAGCATTTT.

In this sample, this clonotype turned up many times. The chain links TRBV4-3 to TRBJ1-4; TRBD1 might be the D (5 bases). The length of the CDR3 is 14 residues. Germline V gene sequence: CDR1 LGHNA, CDR2 YSLEER. Deletions cut 3 bases from V and 8 bases from J, with 13 bases between. The CDR3 protein is CASSQMEWGEKLFF. CDR3 DNA sequence: TGCGCCAGCAGCCAGATGGAGTGGGGCGAAAAACTGTTTTTT.

There are many counts of this clonotype. This chain uses TRBV5-1 with TRBJ1-6; no reliable D call. The CDR3 totals 12 residues. Per the germline V gene, CDR1 is SGHRS and CDR2 is YFSETQ. V gave up 0 bases and J gave up 9 bases, with 4 bases separating them. CDR3 in DNA: TGCGCCAGCAGCTTGGTCGGTTCACCCCTCCACTTT. Protein sequence: CASSLVGSPLHF.

The chain has TRBV7-2 and TRBJ1-1; D gene uncertain. Germline CDR1 is SGHTA and CDR2 is FQGNSA. V lost 5 bases and J 7 bases, leaving 20 bases between the germline ends. This CDR3 is 15 amino acids long. As DNA, the CDR3 is TGTGCCAGCAGCGTACACCACAAACAGTCAATTGAAGCTTTCTTT. Translated, it gives CASSVHHKQSIEAFF. The full variable domain, completed using reference TRBV7-2 and TRBJ1-1, is GAGVSQSPSNKVTEKGKDVELRCDPISGHTALYWYRQSLGQGLEFLIYFQGNSAPDKSGLPSDRFSAERTGGSVSTLTIQRTQQEDSAVYLCASSVHHKQSIEAFFGQGTRLTVV.

V and J are TRBV4-2 and TRBJ2-1, with 11 bases aligning to TRBD2. With V trimmed by 1 base and J by 6 bases, 5 bases remained unmatched. Germline assignment: CDR1 LGHNA and CDR2 YNFKEQ. This CDR3 has 16 amino acids. The CDR3 coding sequence is TGTGCCAGCAGCCAAGGCGGACTAGCGGGCCTCAATGAGCAGTTCTTC. Its protein product is CASSQGGLAGLNEQFF.

This clonotype was counted a few times. The CDR3 loop reads CASTRGGRSNNEQFF. Written as DNA, the CDR3 is TGTGCCAGCACCCGGGGGGGACGATCCAACAATGAGCAGTTCTTC. The chain recombines TRBV9 with TRBJ2-1; 8 bases line up with TRBD2. This CDR3 contains 15 residues. With 6 bases clipped from V and 5 bases from J, the junction kept 10 bases outside the gene matches. Per germline, CDR1 SGDLS and CDR2 YYNGEE.

The chain recombines TRBV7-9 with TRBJ1-4; D might be TRBD1 (5 bases). Trimming pared 6 bases from V and 3 bases from J, leaving 14 bases between. Germline values: CDR1 SEHNR, CDR2 FQNEAQ (reference sequence). The CDR3 sequence is 15 residues long. The CDR3 bases are TGTGCCAGCAGTGATTTCGAAGGGGCTAATGAAAAACTGTTTTTT. Translation gives CASSDFEGANEKLFF.

This clonotype appeared a few times. The junction differs from germline at one of its ends, possibly a read error. This chain uses TRBV18 with TRBJ1-2; no reliable D call. Germline CDR1 is KGHSH and CDR2 is LQKENI. The length of the CDR3 is 12 residues. CDR3 sequence: CASSRENSGYTF. The CDR3 DNA follows: TGTGCCAGCTCAAGGGAAAACTCTGGCTACACCTTC.

The CDR3 loop reads CASSSGSVSSTDTQYF. In nucleotides, the CDR3 is TGTGCCAGCAGCTCGGGGTCAGTGTCTAGCACAGATACGCAGTATTTT. The chain uses TRBV5-5 and TRBJ2-3; perhaps TRBD2 as D (5 bases). The CDR3 is 16 residues long. Germline-derived CDR1 and CDR2 are SGHKS and YYEKEE (reference sequence). Deletions cut 3 bases from V and 0 bases from J, with 14 bases between.

In its sample, this clonotype was seen many times. The DNA of the CDR3 is TGTGCCAGCAGTTTGCAGGTTCAGAACGAGCAGTACTTC. Translating gives CASSLQVQNEQYF. This chain connects TRBV12-3 or TRBV12-4 to TRBJ2-7; no reliable D call. The CDR3 consists of 13 residues. Trimming cost V 3 bases and J 5 bases, with 11 bases left between them.